These 19 T cell receptor beta chains originate from one sample sequenced in a study of spatial heterogeneity in lung cancer. Stated time point: sample taken at primary tumor resection. Whole-study findings and limits: Tumors with more nonsynonymous mutations had more expanded intratumoral alpha and beta TCRs.

MiXCR, run by TCRdb on the 5' RACE reads, gives a single entry per CDR3 protein. The sample shows 3,000 to 4,000 distinct CDR3 sequences, approximately 16% of them seen only once. These receptors have no known antigen. Sequenced here: lung tumor tissue, sampled at surgery. The receptors shown here come from a female donor with early-stage non-small cell lung cancer.

By share, this clonotype ranks as medium-sized. The chain combines TRBV29-1 with TRBJ1-5; D might be TRBD1 (5 bases). There are 12 residues in the CDR3. Trimming removed 5 bases at V and 9 bases at J, with 14 bases between. CDR1 is SQVTM, CDR2 ANQGSEA, per germline. CDR3 in amino acids: CSVRDGPRPQHF. The CDR3 nucleotides read TGCAGCGTTCGGGACGGTCCGCGGCCCCAGCATTTT.

This sequence joins TRBV20-1 and TRBJ2-3; tentative D call: TRBD2 (7 bases). This CDR3 is built from 13 residues. Trimming removed 2 bases at V and 5 bases at J, with 11 bases between. CDR1 and CDR2 (germline): DFQATT, SNEGSKA (reference sequence). For the CDR3, the DNA is TGCAGTGCTAGACGGGGGGCTATAGATACGCAGTATTTT. Translated: CSARRGAIDTQYF.

This clonotype is deemed medium-sized. The chain joins TRBV6-6 to TRBJ1-5; TRBD1 is a possible D gene (6 bases). In germline, CDR1 is MNHNY, CDR2 SVGAGI (reference sequence). Trimming stripped 6 bases from V and 0 bases from J, with 12 bases between. The CDR3 is 15 amino acids. CDR3 nucleotides: TGTGCCAGCAGAAAGGACAGATATAGCAATCAGCCCCAGCATTTT. Amino acids: CASRKDRYSNQPQHF.

Sample share makes this clonotype medium-sized (0.01 to 0.1%). The gene calls are TRBV28 and TRBJ1-3, with 7 bases fitting TRBD1. Unmatched junction bases numbered 4, after V lost 5 bases and J lost 0 bases. This CDR3 has 15 residues. Germline V CDR1 and CDR2: MDHEN, SYDVKM. The CDR3 nucleotides are TGTGCCAGCAGTCCCGGGACAGCCTCTGGAAACACCATATATTTT. Translation: CASSPGTASGNTIYF.

This clonotype is labeled medium-sized. The rearrangement joins TRBV28 to TRBJ1-2; no clear D gene. CDR1 is MDHEN and CDR2 is SYDVKM in the germline V gene. The CDR3 spans 13 residues. V was trimmed by 5 bases and J by 5 bases, leaving 12 bases between them. CDR3 nucleotides: TGTGCCAGCAGTCCCAGTTGGGTTTATGGCTACACCTTC. Protein sequence: CASSPSWVYGYTF.

This clonotype is medium-sized within its sample. The chain employs TRBV15 and TRBJ2-7; 7 bases are shared with TRBD1. The CDR3 covers 15 residues. J lost 3 bases, V lost 6 bases, and 11 bases had no gene match. Germline CDR1 LNHNV, CDR2 YYDKDF (reference sequence). CDR3 protein: CATRSPTGQLYEQYF. The CDR3 nucleotides are TGTGCCACCAGGAGCCCCACGGGACAGCTCTACGAGCAGTACTTC. Using reference TRBV15 and TRBJ2-7 for the parts outside the CDR3, the full variable domain is DAMVIQNPRYQVTQFGKPVTLSCSQTLNHNVMYWYQQKSSQAPKLLFHYYDKDFNNEADTPDNFQSRRPNTSFCFLDIRSPGLGDTAMYLCATRSPTGQLYEQYFGPGTRLTVT.

This clonotype has only one observation. This chain links TRBV28 with TRBJ2-7; 11 bases map to TRBD2. Germline lookup yields CDR1 MDHEN and CDR2 SYDVKM. J was trimmed by 3 bases and V by 2 bases; bases with no gene match: 24. This CDR3 has 22 amino acids. The CDR3 loop is CASSLLRGRLTSGATPLYEQYF. CDR3 in DNA: TGTGCCAGCAGTTTACTCAGGGGGCGCCTGACTAGCGGGGCGACCCCCCTCTACGAGCAGTACTTC.

Sample share makes this clonotype medium-sized. The gene calls are TRBV29-1 and TRBJ1-1; the D gene is possibly TRBD1 (5 bases). Germline V CDR1 and CDR2: SQVTM, ANQGSEA. CDR3 length: 11 amino acids. V lost 4 bases to trimming and J lost 9 bases, with 12 bases between them. CDR3 sequence (DNA): TGCAGCGTTGCTGGGGGGGACCAAGCTTTCTTT. This translates into CSVAGGDQAFF.

As concerns this clonotype: A junction boundary mismatches the germline segment, possibly from a read error. The chain has TRBV11-2 and TRBJ2-2; possibly TRBD2 for D (7 bases). The CDR3 has 15 residues. CDR1 is SGHAT, CDR2 FQNNGV, per germline. The CDR3 loop reads CASSLGGGGTGKLFF. The CDR3 DNA reads TGTGCCAGCAGCTTAGGGGGGGGCGGAACCGGGAAGCTGTTTTTT.

This clonotype was seen a few times. The J gene is TRBJ1-6, the V gene TRBV5-1; D not certain. CDR1 is SGHRS and CDR2 is YFSETQ in the germline V gene. Trimming left V 0 bases short and J 7 bases short, with 14 bases between. The CDR3 sequence is 16 residues long. The CDR3: CASSLGGNSLNSPLHF. The CDR3 bases are TGCGCCAGCAGCTTGGGAGGCAATTCCCTGAATTCACCCCTCCACTTT.

This clonotype was counted at least ten times. This chain links TRBV6-5 with TRBJ1-2; TRBD1 might be the D (5 bases). V was cut by 2 bases and J by 8 bases, with 21 bases left in between. The CDR3 totals 16 residues. Germline V CDR1 and CDR2: MNHEY, SVGAGI. The CDR3 is CASSYALPFRGDGYTF. CDR3 nucleotide sequence: TGTGCCAGCAGTTACGCCCTTCCGTTCCGGGGGGACGGCTACACCTTC.

A single count supports this clonotype. The rearrangement uses TRBV3-1 and TRBJ2-5, with TRBD2 matching 11 bases. Trimming removed 0 bases from V and 0 bases from J; junction bases left unmatched: 6. This CDR3 is 18 amino acids long. CDR1 and CDR2 from the germline V gene are LGHDT and YNNKEL (reference sequence). CDR3 sequence: CASSQESVAGGYQETQYF. For the CDR3, the DNA is TGTGCCAGCAGCCAAGAGAGCGTAGCGGGGGGGTACCAAGAGACCCAGTACTTC.

This chain joins TRBV3-1 and TRBJ2-7, with 9 bases that match TRBD1. The CDR3 loop spans 16 amino acids. The germline gives CDR1 LGHDT, CDR2 YNNKEL (reference sequence). V was clipped by 1 base and J by 6 bases; unmatched bases: 10. CDR3 sequence (DNA): TGTGCCAGCAGCCAAGTTTTTGGGACAGGGACGAGCGAGCAGTACTTC. This sequence encodes CASSQVFGTGTSEQYF.

This clonotype appeared a few times. The chain couples TRBV5-5 to TRBJ1-1; D is uncertain. The CDR3 totals 13 residues. With 4 bases removed from V and 2 bases from J, the gap between germline ends came to 9 bases. Germline CDR1 is SGHKS and CDR2 is YYEKEE (reference sequence). The CDR3 nucleotides are TGTGCCAGCAGCCCGTACCCCAACACTGAAGCTTTCTTT. This sequence encodes CASSPYPNTEAFF. Looking up the rest from reference TRBV5-5 and TRBJ1-1 gives the full variable domain: DAGVTQSPTHLIKTRGQQVTLRCSPISGHKSVSWYQQVLGQGPQFIFQYYEKEERGRGNFPDRFSARQFPNYSSELNVNALLLGDSALYLCASSPYPNTEAFFGQGTRLTVV.

By frequency in the sample, this clonotype is medium-sized (0.01 to 0.1%). The V call is TRBV20-1, the J call TRBJ1-1; D ambiguous. This CDR3 is 13 amino acids long. Trimming pared 3 bases from V and 1 base from J, leaving 9 bases between. Germline assignment: CDR1 DFQATT and CDR2 SNEGSKA (reference sequence). The CDR3 bases are TGCAGTGCTAGCGCGGTAGGGAACACTGAAGCTTTCTTT. Translation: CSASAVGNTEAFF.

This chain uses TRBV5-6 with TRBJ1-2; TRBD1 is a possible D gene (5 bases). From germline, CDR1 is SGHDT and CDR2 YYEEEE. CDR3 length: 13 residues. V lost 4 bases and J lost 4, with 11 bases in between. CDR3 loop: CASSPDSSYGYTF. The CDR3 DNA reads TGTGCCAGCAGCCCTGACAGTTCCTATGGCTACACCTTC. Based on the CDR3 plus reference TRBV5-6 and TRBJ1-2, the full variable domain is DAGVTQSPTHLIKTRGQQVTLRCSPKSGHDTVSWYQQALGQGPQFIFQYYEEEERQRGNFPDRFSGHQFPNYSSELNVNALLLGDSALYLCASSPDSSYGYTFGSGTRLTVV.

In this sample, this clonotype turned up many times. The DNA of the CDR3 is TGCAGTGCTAGGACTAGCGGGGGGGGCACCGGGGAGCTGTTTTTT. Amino acids: CSARTSGGGTGELFF. The chain recombines TRBV20-1 with TRBJ2-2, with 14 positions matching TRBD2. The CDR3 has 15 residues. The germline V gene has CDR1 DFQATT and CDR2 SNEGSKA (reference sequence). Trimming cost V 3 bases and J 4 bases; bases outside gene matches: 1.

This clonotype came up many times. The chain couples TRBV4-1 to TRBJ2-3; TRBD2 matches at 7 bases. Germline loops: CDR1 MGHRA, CDR2 YSYEKL. V lost 0 bases, J lost 9 bases, and 12 bases stayed unmatched. This CDR3 region has 16 residues. DNA of the CDR3: TGCGCCAGCAGCCAAGATCTAGGAGTAGCGGGCATAACGCAGTATTTT. This encodes CASSQDLGVAGITQYF.

Many counts were recorded for this clonotype. V is TRBV5-6 and J is TRBJ2-3; no definite D call. Trimming pared 4 bases from V and 0 bases from J, leaving 3 bases between. This CDR3 region has 12 residues. Germline CDR1 and CDR2: SGHDT and YYEEEE. CDR3 region: CASSESTDTQYF. The CDR3 DNA sequence: TGTGCCAGCAGCGAGAGCACAGATACGCAGTATTTT. The complete variable domain, with remaining parts taken from reference TRBV5-6 and TRBJ2-3, reads DAGVTQSPTHLIKTRGQQVTLRCSPKSGHDTVSWYQQALGQGPQFIFQYYEEEERQRGNFPDRFSGHQFPNYSSELNVNALLLGDSALYLCASSESTDTQYFGPGTRLTVL.